This T cell receptor (beta chain) emerged from a study of beta chain features in type 1 diabetes. Whole-study results and caveats: Moderately but significantly shorter TCRB CDR3s were found in Type 1 diabetes patients in all four CD4+ subsets.

Between the trimmed V and J ends, which lost 3 bases and 6 bases, there was a span of 6 bases. The CDR3 has 11 residues. Germline CDR1 reads MDHEN; CDR2 reads SYDVKM. Sorted populations were all over 98% pure. Expressed TCRB transcripts got sequenced, as all isolated RNA was reverse transcribed. The protocol was immunoSEQ multiplex PCR, while the TCRdb copy is restricted to in-frame clones and leaves out a portion. Of 680,000 or so clones in the sample, 13% were seen once. A remark on this clone: Its antigen is as yet unknown.

What was sequenced was naive CD4+ T cells from blood. The rearrangement uses TRBV28 and TRBJ2-7; D call uncertain. This clonotype originated in a man between 18 and 35 years old with type 1 diabetes. CDR3 sequence reads: CASSLGAEQYF. In nucleotides, the CDR3 is TGTGCCAGCAGTTTGGGTGCCGAGCAGTACTTC. The full variable domain, with the rest looked up from reference TRBV28 and TRBJ2-7, is DVKVTQSSRYLVKRTGEKVFLECVQDMDHENMFWYRQDPGLGLRLIYFSYDVKMKEKGDIPEGYSVSREKKERFSLILESASTNQTSMYLCASSLGAEQYFGPGTRLTVT.